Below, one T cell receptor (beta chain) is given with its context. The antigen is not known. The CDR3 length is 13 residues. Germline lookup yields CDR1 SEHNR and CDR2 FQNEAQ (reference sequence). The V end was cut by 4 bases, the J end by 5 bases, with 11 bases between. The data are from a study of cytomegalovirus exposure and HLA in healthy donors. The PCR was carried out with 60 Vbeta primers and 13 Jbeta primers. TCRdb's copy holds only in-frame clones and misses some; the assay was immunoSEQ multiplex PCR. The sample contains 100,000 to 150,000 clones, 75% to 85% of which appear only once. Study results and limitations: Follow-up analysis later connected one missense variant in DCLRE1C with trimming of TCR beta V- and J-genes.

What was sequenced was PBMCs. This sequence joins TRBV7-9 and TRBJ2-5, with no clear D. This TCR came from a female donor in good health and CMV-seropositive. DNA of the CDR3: TGTGCCAGCAGCTATATTTCTTCGGAGACCCAGTACTTC. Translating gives CASSYISSETQYF.